A single sample is the source of the 8 T cell receptor beta chains below, sequenced in a study of blood T cell repertoires in COVID-19. Generated by immunoSEQ multiplex PCR, the TCRdb table keeps only in-frame clones and is missing some. Altogether roughly 96,000 clones are present, 82% being singletons, with the ten largest covering 15% to 20%. Sequenced sample: peripheral blood. All receptors derive from an elderly man with acute or convalescent COVID-19.

This clone was detected only a few times. Other DNA sequences in the sample encode the same CDR3. This chain links TRBV7-2 with TRBJ2-7, with D maybe TRBD1 (6 bases). From germline, CDR1 is SGHTA and CDR2 FQGNSA. This CDR3 is 13 amino acids long. The V end was cut by 5 bases, the J end by 5 bases, with 13 bases between. The CDR3 sequence: CASSLFGGNEQYF. As DNA, the CDR3 is TGTGCCAGCAGCCTCTTTGGGGGCAACGAGCAGTACTTC.

V gene TRBV4-3 combines with J gene TRBJ2-3; 7 bases are shared with TRBD2. Trimming cost V 1 base and J 8 bases; bases outside gene matches: 6. Germline V gene data show CDR1 as LGHNA and CDR2 as YSLEER. The CDR3 consists of 14 residues. The CDR3 loop reads CASSQASAGSTQYF. As DNA, the CDR3 is TGCGCCAGCAGCCAAGCGTCAGCGGGAAGTACGCAGTATTTT.

Concerning this clone itself: The sample has other DNA sequences that encode this CDR3 too. The V call is TRBV5-1, the J call TRBJ2-5, with 10 bases identical to TRBD1. The CDR3 covers 14 residues. Germline CDR1 SGHRS, CDR2 YFSETQ. With 3 bases clipped from V and 4 bases from J, the junction kept 3 bases outside the gene matches. The CDR3 DNA is TGCGCCAGCAGCTCGGGACAGGGGCGAGAGACCCAGTACTTC. Protein: CASSSGQGRETQYF.

The chain links TRBV6-6 to TRBJ2-7; 9 positions agree with TRBD1. Per the germline V gene, CDR1 is MNHNY and CDR2 is SVGAGI (reference sequence). The CDR3 is 13 amino acids. Losses at the gene ends were 3 bases for V and 7 bases for J; bases not matched to a gene: 4. CDR3: CASSYPGQGEQYF. Written as DNA, the CDR3 is TGTGCCAGCAGTTATCCCGGACAGGGGGAGCAGTACTTC.

The rearrangement links TRBV25-1 to TRBJ2-3; D uncertain. V was pared by 1 base and J by 4 bases, with 6 bases between. The CDR3 runs to 13 residues. Germline values: CDR1 MGHDK, CDR2 SYGVNS. CDR3 in DNA: TGTGCCAGCAGTGAATTGGCACCAGATACGCAGTATTTT. Its translation: CASSELAPDTQYF.

The V gene is TRBV7-2, the J gene TRBJ2-5, with D tentatively TRBD1 (5 bases). CDR3 length: 19 residues. Germline V gives CDR1 SGHTA, CDR2 FQGNSA. V was cut by 5 bases and J by 0 bases, with 25 bases left in between. The CDR3 sequence is CASSRKYQASDSDQETQYF. Written as DNA, the CDR3 is TGTGCCAGCAGCAGAAAATACCAAGCTAGTGACAGCGACCAAGAGACCCAGTACTTC.

This sequence joins TRBV3-1 (or the pseudogene TRBV3-2) and TRBJ2-5, with a weak D call TRBD1 (5 bases). This CDR3 comprises 14 residues. Trimming removed 0 bases from V and 6 bases from J, with 11 bases in between. Germline V CDR1 and CDR2: LGHDT, YNNKEL (reference sequence). For the CDR3, the DNA is TGTGCCAGCAGCCAAGAGCCAGGGCGGCAGACCCAGTACTTC. Its translation is CASSQEPGRQTQYF.

V usage is TRBV15 and J usage is TRBJ1-5; 8 nucleotides align to TRBD1. This CDR3 is built from 15 residues. CDR1 and CDR2 from the germline V gene are LNHNV and YYDKDF (reference sequence). V was pared by 4 bases and J by 11 bases, with 13 bases of the junction left unmatched. CDR3 DNA: TGTGCCACCAGCACCTCCGGGACAGGCCACAAGGCCCAGCATTTT. It translates to CATSTSGTGHKAQHF.